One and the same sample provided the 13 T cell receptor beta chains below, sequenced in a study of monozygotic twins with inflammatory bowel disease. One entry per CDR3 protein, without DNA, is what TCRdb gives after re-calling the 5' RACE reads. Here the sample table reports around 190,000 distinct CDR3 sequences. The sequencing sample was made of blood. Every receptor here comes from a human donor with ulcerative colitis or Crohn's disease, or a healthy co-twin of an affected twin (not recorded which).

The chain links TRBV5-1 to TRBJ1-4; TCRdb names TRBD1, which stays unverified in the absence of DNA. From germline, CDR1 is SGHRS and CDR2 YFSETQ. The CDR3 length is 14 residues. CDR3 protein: CASSLAPAHQQLFF.

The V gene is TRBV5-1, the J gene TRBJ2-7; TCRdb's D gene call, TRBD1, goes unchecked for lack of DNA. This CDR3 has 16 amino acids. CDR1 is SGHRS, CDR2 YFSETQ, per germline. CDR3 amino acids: CASSPQGSDYSYEQYF.

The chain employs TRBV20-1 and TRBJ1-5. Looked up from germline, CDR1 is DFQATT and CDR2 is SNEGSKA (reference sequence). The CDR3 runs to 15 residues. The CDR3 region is CSAREEPYSNQPQHF.

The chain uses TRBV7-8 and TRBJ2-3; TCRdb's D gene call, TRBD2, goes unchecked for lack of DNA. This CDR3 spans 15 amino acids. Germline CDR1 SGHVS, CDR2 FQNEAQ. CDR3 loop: CASSSWRGGTDTQYF.

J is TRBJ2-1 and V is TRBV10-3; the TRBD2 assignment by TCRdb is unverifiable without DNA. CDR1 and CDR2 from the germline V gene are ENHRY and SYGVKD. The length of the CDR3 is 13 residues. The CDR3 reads CAIRTLWDNEQFF.

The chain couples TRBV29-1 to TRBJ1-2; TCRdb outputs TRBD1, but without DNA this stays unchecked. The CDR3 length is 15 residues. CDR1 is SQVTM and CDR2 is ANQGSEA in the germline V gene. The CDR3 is CSVEDRGGYYYGYTF.

CDR3 in amino acids: CASSFRQGSQPQHF. This chain links TRBV7-8 with TRBJ1-5; TCRdb gives TRBD1 as the D gene, but with no DNA this cannot be confirmed. Germline V gives CDR1 SGHVS, CDR2 FQNEAQ. The CDR3 has 14 amino acids.

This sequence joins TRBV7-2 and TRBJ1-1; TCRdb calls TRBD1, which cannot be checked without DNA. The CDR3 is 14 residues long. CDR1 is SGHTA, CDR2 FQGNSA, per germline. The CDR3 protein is CASSLFGSAPEAFF.

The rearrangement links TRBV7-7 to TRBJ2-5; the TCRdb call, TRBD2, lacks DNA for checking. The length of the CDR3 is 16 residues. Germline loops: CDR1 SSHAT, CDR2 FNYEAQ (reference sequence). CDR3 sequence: CASSPASDRDQETQYF.

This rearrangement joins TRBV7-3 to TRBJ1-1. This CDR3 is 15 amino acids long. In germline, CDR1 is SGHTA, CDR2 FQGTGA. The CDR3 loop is CASSLEVSGNTEAFF.

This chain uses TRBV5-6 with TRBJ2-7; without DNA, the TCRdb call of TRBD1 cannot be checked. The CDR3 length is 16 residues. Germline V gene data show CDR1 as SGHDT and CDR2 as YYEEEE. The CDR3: CASSLPAGQHSYEQYF. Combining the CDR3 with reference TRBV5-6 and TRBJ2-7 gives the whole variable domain DAGVTQSPTHLIKTRGQQVTLRCSPKSGHDTVSWYQQALGQGPQFIFQYYEEEERQRGNFPDRFSGHQFPNYSSELNVNALLLGDSALYLCASSLPAGQHSYEQYFGPGTRLTVT.

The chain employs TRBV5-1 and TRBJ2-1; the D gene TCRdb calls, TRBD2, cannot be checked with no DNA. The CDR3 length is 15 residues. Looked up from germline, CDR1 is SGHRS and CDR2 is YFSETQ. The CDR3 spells CASSLSSGGAYEQFF.

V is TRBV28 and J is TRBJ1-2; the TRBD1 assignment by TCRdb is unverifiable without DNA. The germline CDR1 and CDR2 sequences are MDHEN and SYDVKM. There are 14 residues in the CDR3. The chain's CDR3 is CASTDGGTNYGYTF.